Following are 13 T cell receptor beta chains from one sample sequenced in a study of cytomegalovirus exposure and HLA in healthy donors. PCR employed 60 Vbeta and 13 Jbeta primers. Profiled with immunoSEQ multiplex PCR; TCRdb holds only in-frame clones, not every one. The sample consists of about 150,000 clones, 78% of them appearing once. Sequenced sample: PBMCs. The origin of the receptors is a woman between 40 and 55 years old in good health and CMV-seronegative.

In this sample, this clone turned up a few times. This rearrangement joins TRBV6-5 to TRBJ2-7, with a weak D call TRBD1 (6 bases). V lost 4 bases, J lost 5 bases, and 9 bases lay in between. CDR3 length: 12 amino acids. Germline V CDR1 and CDR2: MNHEY, SVGAGI. The CDR3 nucleotides read TGTGCCAGCAGTTCCAGGGGACACGAGCAGTACTTC. Its protein is CASSSRGHEQYF.

This chain joins TRBV19 and TRBJ1-1; TRBD1 might be the D (6 bases). Per germline, CDR1 LNHDA and CDR2 SQIVND (reference sequence). This CDR3 is 13 amino acids long. Trimming took 7 bases from V and 7 from J, leaving 16 bases between them. The CDR3 nucleotides are TGTGCCAGTACCATAGGACAGCCGAGTGAAGCTTTCTTT. Protein product: CASTIGQPSEAFF. Full variable domain (missing parts from reference TRBV19 and TRBJ1-1): DGGITQSPKYLFRKEGQNVTLSCEQNLNHDAMYWYRQDPGQGLRLIYYSQIVNDFQKGDIAEGYSVSREKKESFPLTVTSAQKNPTAFYLCASTIGQPSEAFFGQGTRLTVV.

Regarding this clone: At one end, the junction sequence differs from germline, possibly due to a read error. The V and J genes are TRBV7-9 and TRBJ1-2; D remains ambiguous. Looked up from germline, CDR1 is SEHNR and CDR2 is FQNEAQ (reference sequence). This CDR3 has 12 residues. The CDR3 DNA reads TGTTCCAGCAGCTTAGCCAGCTATGGCTACACCTTC. This translates into CSSSLASYGYTF.

The chain joins TRBV28 to TRBJ1-2; no definite D call. Germline loops: CDR1 MDHEN, CDR2 SYDVKM. V gave up 6 bases and J gave up 3 bases, with 17 bases separating them. The CDR3 is made up of 15 amino acids. This chain's CDR3 is CASSLGLLMDYGYTF. The DNA of the CDR3 is TGTGCCAGCAGCCTCGGACTACTAATGGACTATGGCTACACCTTC.

The J gene is TRBJ2-7, the V gene TRBV20-1, with no clear D. V lost 1 base to trimming and J lost 6 bases, with 7 bases between them. The CDR3 totals 11 residues. Germline CDR1 is DFQATT and CDR2 is SNEGSKA (reference sequence). The CDR3 sequence is CSARVSTEQYF. CDR3 in DNA: TGCAGTGCTAGAGTGAGTACCGAGCAGTACTTC.

CDR3 in amino acids: CASARGYNYNEQFF. In DNA form, the CDR3 reads TGTGCCAGCGCGCGAGGCTATAACTACAATGAGCAGTTCTTC. V gene TRBV27 combines with J gene TRBJ2-1, with D unresolved. The length of the CDR3 is 14 residues. Germline lookup yields CDR1 MNHEY and CDR2 SMNVEV (reference sequence). V was trimmed by 8 bases and J by 3 bases, leaving 14 bases between them.

This chain uses TRBV14 with TRBJ2-2; D is undetermined. The CDR3 is 16 residues long. Trimming cost V 1 base and J 0 bases, with 9 bases left between them. Germline V lookup: CDR1 SGHDN, CDR2 FVKESK. Here the CDR3 reads CASSQAIAANTGELFF. CDR3 DNA sequence: TGTGCCAGCAGCCAAGCCATAGCTGCGAACACCGGGGAGCTGTTTTTT.

This chain uses TRBV2 with TRBJ2-2; 11 nucleotides match TRBD2. The ends lost 3 bases at V and 4 bases at J; junction bases unmatched: 7. Germline lookup yields CDR1 SNHLY and CDR2 FYNNEI. The CDR3 contains 17 residues. The DNA of the CDR3 is TGTGCCAGCAGTGAGATAGCGGGGGGGCATAGCACCGGGGAGCTGTTTTTT. Translating gives CASSEIAGGHSTGELFF.

This clone is a singleton in its sample. The chain links TRBV6-5 to TRBJ2-3; no firm D call. The CDR3 is made up of 14 amino acids. Germline loops: CDR1 MNHEY, CDR2 SVGAGI. Trimming took off 6 bases at V and 4 bases at J, with 14 bases between the two ends. CDR3 protein: CASRNRAGPDTQYF. CDR3 sequence (DNA): TGTGCCAGCAGGAATCGAGCAGGTCCAGATACGCAGTATTTT.

The chain is built from TRBV5-6 and TRBJ2-2; 8 positions match TRBD2. The CDR3 consists of 15 residues. Looked up from germline, CDR1 is SGHDT and CDR2 is YYEEEE. V shed 4 bases, J shed 5 bases, and the junction held 7 bases outside the gene matches. The CDR3 DNA follows: TGTGCCAGCAGCATATCCGGGACTAGAACCGGGGAGCTGTTTTTT. This codes for CASSISGTRTGELFF.

A few counts support this clone. The gene calls are TRBV6-6 and TRBJ1-1; TRBD1 is a possible D gene (6 bases). V gave up 2 bases and J gave up 1 base, with 8 bases separating them. Per the germline V gene, CDR1 is MNHNY and CDR2 is SVGAGI (reference sequence). This CDR3 is 14 amino acids long. The CDR3 region is CASSYGGWNTEAFF. The CDR3 nucleotides are TGTGCCAGCAGTTACGGGGGCTGGAACACTGAAGCTTTCTTT.

The chain links TRBV5-4 to TRBJ1-1; TRBD1 might be the D (6 bases). The CDR3 has 12 amino acids. Per the germline V gene, CDR1 is SGHNT and CDR2 is YYREEE (reference sequence). Trimming left V 4 bases short and J 4 bases short, with 8 bases between. CDR3 region: CASSTGTTEAFF. The CDR3 DNA follows: TGTGCCAGCAGCACAGGGACCACTGAAGCTTTCTTT.

The V and J genes are TRBV4-1 and TRBJ2-7; D might be TRBD1 (6 bases). Germline lookup yields CDR1 MGHRA and CDR2 YSYEKL. The CDR3 sequence is 15 residues long. Between the trimmed V and J ends, which lost 0 bases and 3 bases, there was a span of 12 bases. In DNA, the CDR3 is TGCGCCAGCAGCCAAGAAGGACAGTTCAGCTACGAGCAGTACTTC. Translating gives CASSQEGQFSYEQYF.